These 18 T cell receptor beta chains were all obtained from the same sample, sequenced in a study of shared clonotypes between healthy human individuals (dated by TCRdb to the early 2020s). Library generation was performed with the immunoSEQ multiplex PCR assay. This is the immuneACCESS table as TCRdb keeps it, with only in-frame sequences that have V and J called. A part of the clones is gone; compared with another copy, unresolved V genes explain less than half, and the rest is unexplained. For this sample the table gives almost 750,000 clones, of which roughly 72% were detected only once. The ten top clones hold 1.8% of the sample. Material: memory CD4+ T cells sorted from blood. The label giving this sample's cell subset or site can be read as: CD45RA-negative fraction. The receptors were gathered from a woman aged 25-40 years in good health.

This rearrangement joins TRBV27 to TRBJ2-3; weak D call: TRBD2 (5 bases). V was cut by 3 bases and J by 2 bases, with 12 bases left in between. In germline, CDR1 is MNHEY, CDR2 SMNVEV (reference sequence). The CDR3 totals 15 residues. CDR3 coding DNA: TGTGCCAGCAGTTTTACGGGATTAAACACAGATACGCAGTATTTT. It specifies CASSFTGLNTDTQYF.

This chain connects TRBV10-1 to TRBJ2-7, with D possibly matching TRBD2 (5 bases). Germline V lookup: CDR1 WNHNN, CDR2 SYGVQD (reference sequence). V was cut by 7 bases and J by 3 bases, with 22 bases left in between. This CDR3 has 16 residues. The CDR3 DNA is TGCGCCAGCACCTCGATAAGCGGACGGCGGAACTACGAGCAGTACTTC. Translating it yields CASTSISGRRNYEQYF.

The rearrangement joins TRBV28 to TRBJ1-1; perhaps TRBD1 as D (6 bases). The CDR3 totals 13 residues. V was pared by 7 bases and J by 1 base, with 10 bases between. Germline CDR1 MDHEN, CDR2 SYDVKM. In DNA, the CDR3 is TGTGCCAGCACCGTAGGGGGGAACACTGAAGCTTTCTTT. It yields the protein CASTVGGNTEAFF.

The chain has TRBV27 and TRBJ1-2; D gene uncertain. The CDR3 has 17 amino acids. The V gene lost 1 base and the J gene lost 2 bases, with 17 bases spanning the gap. CDR1 is MNHEY, CDR2 SMNVEV, per germline (reference sequence). The CDR3 reads CASSLYGGRSTNYGYTF. DNA of the CDR3: TGTGCCAGCAGTTTATATGGCGGACGGTCCACGAACTATGGCTACACCTTC.

In its sample, this clone was seen many times. In the same sample, other DNA sequences code for this CDR3. Here the CDR3 reads CASSLTGWNEQFF. CDR3 DNA: TGCGCCAGCAGCCTTACAGGGTGGAATGAGCAGTTCTTC. The rearrangement uses TRBV5-1 and TRBJ2-1, with a tentative D call TRBD1 (6 bases). The CDR3 covers 13 residues. Germline V gives CDR1 SGHRS, CDR2 YFSETQ. V was pared by 4 bases and J by 7 bases, with 12 bases between.

The genes are TRBV5-8 and TRBJ1-4, with D perhaps matching TRBD1 (5 bases). This CDR3 is built from 15 residues. V was trimmed by 0 bases and J by 5 bases, leaving 11 bases between them. CDR1 is SGHTS and CDR2 is YDEGEE in the germline V gene. DNA for the CDR3: TGTGCCAGCAGCTTGGATCCGGGACCGAATGAAAAACTGTTTTTT. The encoded protein is CASSLDPGPNEKLFF.

The chain has TRBV2 and TRBJ1-5, with D possibly TRBD1 on 6 matching bases. V was clipped by 6 bases and J by 2 bases, with 14 bases between them. CDR3 length: 15 residues. CDR1 is SNHLY and CDR2 is FYNNEI in the germline V gene. The CDR3 DNA reads as TGTGCCAGCAGGGTGGGGGCCACGGGCAATCAGCCCCAGCATTTT. It specifies CASRVGATGNQPQHF.

This chain uses TRBV4-1 with TRBJ2-7, with a weak D call TRBD2 (6 bases). Trimming pared 4 bases from V and 0 bases from J, leaving 19 bases between. Germline CDR1 is MGHRA and CDR2 is YSYEKL. The CDR3 is made up of 17 amino acids. The CDR3 DNA reads TGCGCCAGCAGCCCATCTCCCCGGGACTCAATCTCCTACGAGCAGTACTTC. It yields the protein CASSPSPRDSISYEQYF.

The V and J genes are TRBV5-5 and TRBJ2-5, with D unclear. This CDR3 is 11 amino acids long. Germline V gives CDR1 SGHKS, CDR2 YYEKEE (reference sequence). V was pared by 4 bases and J by 2 bases, with 3 bases between. The CDR3 DNA follows: TGTGCCAGCAGCCTGCAAGAGACCCAGTACTTC. It translates to CASSLQETQYF.

The rearrangement uses TRBV7-2 and TRBJ1-2; the match to TRBD1 covers 8 bases. The CDR3 has 15 residues. V was pared by 5 bases and J by 4 bases, with 9 bases of the junction left unmatched. Germline V gene lookup returns CDR1 SGHTA and CDR2 FQGNSA. CDR3 sequence: CASSRTGTGSYGYTF. The CDR3 DNA reads as TGTGCCAGCAGCCGAACCGGGACAGGAAGCTATGGCTACACCTTC.

The rearrangement uses TRBV10-2 and TRBJ2-7; D perhaps matches TRBD2 (6 bases). The germline V and J ends were trimmed by 5 bases and 1 base, with 15 bases remaining between them. Germline assignment: CDR1 WSHSY and CDR2 SAAADI. The CDR3 length is 15 residues. The CDR3 region has the DNA TGCGCCAGCAGTCCGGGAGCCGGCTCTTCCTACGAGCAGTACTTC. Amino acids: CASSPGAGSSYEQYF.

The DNA for the CDR3 is TGTGCCAGCAGCCGTGGTCGGGAGAGCGCGGGGATCACAGATACGCAGTATTTT. Translation: CASSRGRESAGITDTQYF. V gene TRBV7-9 combines with J gene TRBJ2-3; the D gene is possibly TRBD2 (6 bases). The germline V gene has CDR1 SEHNR and CDR2 FQNEAQ (reference sequence). V was shortened by 5 bases and J by 2 bases, with 23 bases between the two germline ends. The CDR3 is 18 residues long. Complete variable domain (other parts from reference TRBV7-9 and TRBJ2-3): DTGVSQNPRHKITKRGQNVTFRCDPISEHNRLYWYRQTLGQGPEFLTYFQNEAQLEKSRLLSDRFSAERPKGSFSTLEIQRTEQGDSAMYLCASSRGRESAGITDTQYFGPGTRLTVL.

The chain employs TRBV14 and TRBJ1-5; D is perhaps TRBD1 (5 bases). Trimming pared 1 base from V and 3 bases from J, leaving 10 bases between. The CDR3 runs to 15 residues. Germline values: CDR1 SGHDN, CDR2 FVKESK. DNA of the CDR3: TGTGCCAGCAGCCAAGCTGGGGGTCTCAATCAGCCCCAGCATTTT. As protein: CASSQAGGLNQPQHF.

This clone appeared many times. The chain recombines TRBV18 with TRBJ2-7, with D perhaps matching TRBD2 (7 bases). V lost 2 bases and J 3 bases, leaving 20 bases between the germline ends. Germline V gene sequence: CDR1 KGHSH, CDR2 LQKENI. This CDR3 has 17 amino acids. Written as DNA, the CDR3 is TGTGCCAGCTCACCAGTGACAGGAATAGGCGGGGGCTACGAGCAGTACTTC. Protein sequence: CASSPVTGIGGGYEQYF.

Only a few counts were recorded for this clone. The CDR3 DNA reads as TGTGCCAGCAGAGCCCAAAGCGGGTGGAGCTCCTACAATGAGCAGTTCTTC. Its translation is CASRAQSGWSSYNEQFF. This chain joins TRBV27 and TRBJ2-1, with D possibly matching TRBD2 (6 bases). CDR1 and CDR2 from the germline V gene are MNHEY and SMNVEV (reference sequence). The V end lost 6 bases, the J end lost 0 bases, and 18 bases lay between the germline ends. The CDR3 is 17 amino acids.

The J gene is TRBJ1-5, the V gene TRBV28; no clear D gene. Per germline, CDR1 MDHEN and CDR2 SYDVKM. The CDR3 covers 15 residues. V lost 6 bases and J lost 0, with 12 bases in between. The CDR3 DNA reads TGTGCCAGCAGCAGAGGCGGACTTAGCAATCAGCCCCAGCATTTT. Translated, it gives CASSRGGLSNQPQHF. The full variable domain, rest sourced from reference TRBV28 and TRBJ1-5, is DVKVTQSSRYLVKRTGEKVFLECVQDMDHENMFWYRQDPGLGLRLIYFSYDVKMKEKGDIPEGYSVSREKKERFSLILESASTNQTSMYLCASSRGGLSNQPQHFGDGTRLSIL.

The chain links TRBV6-1 to TRBJ2-7, with 12 bases aligning to TRBD2. Germline loops: CDR1 MNHNS, CDR2 SASEGT. V was pared by 6 bases and J by 5 bases, with 8 bases of the junction left unmatched. The CDR3 extends over 15 amino acids. In DNA form, the CDR3 reads TGTGCCAGCAGGAAACTAGCGGGAGGCGTTGACGAGCAGTACTTC. This codes for CASRKLAGGVDEQYF.

DNA of the CDR3: TGTGCCAGTAAGGAGGCGGTGGACACTGAAGCTTTCTTT. Its translation is CASKEAVDTEAFF. The chain recombines TRBV6-1 with TRBJ1-1; D not resolved. The V gene lost 9 bases and the J gene lost 3 bases, with 14 bases spanning the gap. Germline CDR1 MNHNS, CDR2 SASEGT. This CDR3 contains 13 residues.